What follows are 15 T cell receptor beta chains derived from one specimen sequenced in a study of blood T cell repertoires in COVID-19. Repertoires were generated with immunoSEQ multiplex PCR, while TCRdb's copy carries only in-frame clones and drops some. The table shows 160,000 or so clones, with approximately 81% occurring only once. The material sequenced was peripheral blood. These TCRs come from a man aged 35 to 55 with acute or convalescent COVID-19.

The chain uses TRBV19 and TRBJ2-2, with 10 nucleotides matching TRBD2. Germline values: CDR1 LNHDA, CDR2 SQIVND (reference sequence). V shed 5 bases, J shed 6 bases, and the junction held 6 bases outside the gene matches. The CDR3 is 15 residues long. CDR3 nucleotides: TGTGCCAGTAGTTCTAGCGGGGGACGCGCCGGGGAGCTGTTTTTT. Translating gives CASSSSGGRAGELFF.

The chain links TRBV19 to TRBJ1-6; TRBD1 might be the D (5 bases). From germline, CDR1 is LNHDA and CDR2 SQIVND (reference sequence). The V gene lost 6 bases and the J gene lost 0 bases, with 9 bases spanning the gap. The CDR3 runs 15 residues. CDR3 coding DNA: TGTGCCAGTAGGGACATTTTCTCCTATAATTCACCCCTCCACTTT. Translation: CASRDIFSYNSPLHF.

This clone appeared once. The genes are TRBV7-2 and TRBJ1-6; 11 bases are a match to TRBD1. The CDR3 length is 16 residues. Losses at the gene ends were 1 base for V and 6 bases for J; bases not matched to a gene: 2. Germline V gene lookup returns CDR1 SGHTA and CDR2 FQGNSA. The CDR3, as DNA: TGTGCCAGCAGCTTAGAGGGACAGGGGGTTAATTCACCCCTCCACTTT. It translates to CASSLEGQGVNSPLHF.

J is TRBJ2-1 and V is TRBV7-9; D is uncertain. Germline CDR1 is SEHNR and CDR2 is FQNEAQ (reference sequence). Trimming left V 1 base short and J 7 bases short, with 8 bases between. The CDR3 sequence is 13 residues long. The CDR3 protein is CASSLVTRNEQFF. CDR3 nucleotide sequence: TGTGCCAGCAGCTTAGTTACCAGGAATGAGCAGTTCTTC.

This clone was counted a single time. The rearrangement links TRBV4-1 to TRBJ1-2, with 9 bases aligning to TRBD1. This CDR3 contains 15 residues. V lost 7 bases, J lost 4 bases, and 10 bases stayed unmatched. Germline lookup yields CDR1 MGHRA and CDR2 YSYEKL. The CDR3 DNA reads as TGCGCCAGCAACCCTACACAGGGGGCGGGCTATGGCTACACCTTC. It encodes CASNPTQGAGYGYTF.

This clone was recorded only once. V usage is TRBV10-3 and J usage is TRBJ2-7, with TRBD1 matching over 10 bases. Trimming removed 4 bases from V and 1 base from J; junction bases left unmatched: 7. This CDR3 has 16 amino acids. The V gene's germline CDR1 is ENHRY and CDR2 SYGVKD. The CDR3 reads CAISVYGTGVSYEQYF. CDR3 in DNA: TGTGCCATCAGTGTATACGGGACAGGGGTTTCCTACGAGCAGTACTTC.

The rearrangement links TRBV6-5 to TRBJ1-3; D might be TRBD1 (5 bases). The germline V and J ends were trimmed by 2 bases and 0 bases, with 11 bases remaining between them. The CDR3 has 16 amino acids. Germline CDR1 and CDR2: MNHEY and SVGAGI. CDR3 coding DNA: TGTGCCAGCAGTTACAAGGGGCCCCCCTCTGGAAACACCATATATTTT. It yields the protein CASSYKGPPSGNTIYF.

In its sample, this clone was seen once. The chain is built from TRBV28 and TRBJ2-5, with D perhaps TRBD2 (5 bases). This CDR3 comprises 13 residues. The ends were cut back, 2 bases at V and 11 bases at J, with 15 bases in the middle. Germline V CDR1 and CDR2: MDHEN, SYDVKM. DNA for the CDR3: TGTGCCAGCAGTTTAAATCTGGGGAGTCCTCAGTACTTC. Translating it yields CASSLNLGSPQYF.

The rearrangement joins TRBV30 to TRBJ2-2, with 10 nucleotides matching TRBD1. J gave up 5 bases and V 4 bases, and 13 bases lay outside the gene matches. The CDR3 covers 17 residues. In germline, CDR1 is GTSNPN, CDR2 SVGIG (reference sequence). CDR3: CAWKETGQGEVTGELFF. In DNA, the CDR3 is TGTGCCTGGAAGGAGACCGGACAGGGGGAAGTGACCGGGGAGCTGTTTTTT.

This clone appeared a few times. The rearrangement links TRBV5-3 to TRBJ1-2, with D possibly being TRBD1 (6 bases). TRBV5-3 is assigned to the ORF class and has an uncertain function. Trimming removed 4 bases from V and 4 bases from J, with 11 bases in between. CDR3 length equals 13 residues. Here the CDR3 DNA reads TGTGCCAGAAGCAGACAGGTCCCCTATGGCTACACCTTC. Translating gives CARSRQVPYGYTF.

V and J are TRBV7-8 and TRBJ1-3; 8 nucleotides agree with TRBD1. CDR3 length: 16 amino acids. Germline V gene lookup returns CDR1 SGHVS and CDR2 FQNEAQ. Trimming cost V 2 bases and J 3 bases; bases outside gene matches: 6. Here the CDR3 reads CASSLRDRGNGNTIYF. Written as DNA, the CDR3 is TGTGCCAGCAGCTTACGAGACAGGGGTAATGGAAACACCATATATTTT.

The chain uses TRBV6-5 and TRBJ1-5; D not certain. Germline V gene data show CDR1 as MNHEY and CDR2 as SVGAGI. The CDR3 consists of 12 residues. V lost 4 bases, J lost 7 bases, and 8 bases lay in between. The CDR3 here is CASSLALQPQHF. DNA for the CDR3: TGTGCCAGCAGTTTAGCTCTACAGCCCCAGCATTTT.

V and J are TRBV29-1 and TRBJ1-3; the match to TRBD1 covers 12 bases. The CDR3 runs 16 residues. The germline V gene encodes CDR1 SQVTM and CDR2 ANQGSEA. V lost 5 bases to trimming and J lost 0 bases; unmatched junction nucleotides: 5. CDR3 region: CSVTGTGGDSGNTIYF. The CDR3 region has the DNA TGCAGCGTTACCGGGACAGGGGGCGACTCTGGAAACACCATATATTTT.

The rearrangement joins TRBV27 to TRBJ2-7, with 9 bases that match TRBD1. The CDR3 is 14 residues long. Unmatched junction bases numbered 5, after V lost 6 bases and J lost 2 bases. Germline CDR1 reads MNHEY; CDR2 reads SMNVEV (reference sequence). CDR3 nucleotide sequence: TGTGCCAGCAGAGGGGACAGGGCAGCCTACGAGCAGTACTTC. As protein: CASRGDRAAYEQYF.

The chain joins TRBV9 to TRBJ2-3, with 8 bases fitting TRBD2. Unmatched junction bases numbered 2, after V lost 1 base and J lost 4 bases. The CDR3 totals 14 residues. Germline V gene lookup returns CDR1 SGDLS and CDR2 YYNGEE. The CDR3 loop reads CASSVSGGPDTQYF. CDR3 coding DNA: TGTGCCAGCAGCGTATCGGGAGGGCCAGATACGCAGTATTTT. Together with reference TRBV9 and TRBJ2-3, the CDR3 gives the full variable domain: DSGVTQTPKHLITATGQRVTLRCSPRSGDLSVYWYQQSLDQGLQFLIQYYNGEERAKGNILERFSAQQFPDLHSELNLSSLELGDSALYFCASSVSGGPDTQYFGPGTRLTVL.